This T cell receptor beta chain was retrieved from a study of CD8 T cells in Susac syndrome. V lost 5 bases, J lost 6 bases, and 16 bases lay in between. The CDR3 covers 15 residues. The V gene's germline CDR1 is SGHVS and CDR2 FNYEAQ. TCR beta sequences were obtained from blood CD8+ and CD4+ T cells. The study used treatment-naive patients who had stable or active relapsing-remitting disease as multiple sclerosis controls. Purification of the CD8+ and CD4+ T cells relied on negative isolation, and TEMRA cells underwent FACS enrichment. RNA, at about 0.45 to 1 ug, was reverse transcribed with random hexamers. immunoSEQ multiplex PCR amplified TCR beta CDR3 across 54 Vbeta, 13 Jbeta. One entry per CDR3 protein, called by TCRdb with MiXCR from the immunoSEQ multiplex PCR reads. The table includes 250,000 to 350,000 distinct CDR3 sequences, just over 90% detected once.

The chain joins TRBV7-6 to TRBJ2-2; D gene ambiguous. Sequencing was carried out using CD4+ T cells from PBMCs. The TCR originated in a human donor with multiple sclerosis. CDR3 nucleotide sequence: TGTGCCAGCAGCCTAGTTTATAACAGTGCCGGGGAGCTGTTTTTT. It translates to CASSLVYNSAGELFF.